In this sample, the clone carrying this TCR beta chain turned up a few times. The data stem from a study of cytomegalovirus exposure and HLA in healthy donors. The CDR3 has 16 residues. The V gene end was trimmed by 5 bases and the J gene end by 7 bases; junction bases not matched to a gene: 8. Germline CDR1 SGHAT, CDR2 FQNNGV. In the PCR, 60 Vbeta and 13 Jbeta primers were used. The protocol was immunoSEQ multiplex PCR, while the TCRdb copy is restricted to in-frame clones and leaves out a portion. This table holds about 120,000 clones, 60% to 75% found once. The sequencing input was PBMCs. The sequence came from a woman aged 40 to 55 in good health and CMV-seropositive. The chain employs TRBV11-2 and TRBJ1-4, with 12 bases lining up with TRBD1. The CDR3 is CASSVRDRGLVEKLFF. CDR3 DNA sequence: TGTGCCAGCAGCGTCCGGGACAGGGGGCTAGTTGAAAAACTGTTTTTT. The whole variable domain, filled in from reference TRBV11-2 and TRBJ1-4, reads EAGVAQSPRYKIIEKRQSVAFWCNPISGHATLYWYQQILGQGPKLLIQFQNNGVVDDSQLPKDRFSAERLKGVDSTLKIQPAKLEDSAVYLCASSVRDRGLVEKLFFGSGTQLSVL.